The present entry profiles one T cell receptor beta chain with its context. Its matching antigen is unknown. Profiled with immunoSEQ multiplex PCR; TCRdb holds only in-frame clones, not every one. The sample carries over 55,000 clones, 90% recorded once. This entry is derived from a study of graft-versus-host responses after intestinal transplantation. Whole-study context: Every recipient underwent anti-thymocyte globulin induction, then tacrolimus and steroids for 2 to 3 years. Overall study results and limits: Early post-transplant declines in HvG were associated with peak levels of circulating GvH clones.

Trimming cost V 8 bases and J 6 bases, with 18 bases left between them. This CDR3 region has 14 residues. From germline, CDR1 is SGHRS and CDR2 YFSETQ. Sample: unstimulated CD8+ T cells sorted from spleen or lymph node cells, taken before intestinal transplant. The TCR originated in a human donor who received an intestinal transplant. The chain links TRBV5-1 to TRBJ2-1; D may be TRBD2 (5 bases). Written as DNA, the CDR3 is TGCGCCAGTAAACTAGTATGGCCCCTCAATGAGCAGTTCTTC. Protein sequence: CASKLVWPLNEQFF.